This T cell receptor (beta chain) was sequenced for a study of blood T cell repertoires in COVID-19. Turning to the study itself: In each case, the material was cDNA or gDNA derived from T cells, B-cell-depleted T cells, or PBMCs.

The germline gives CDR1 SGHVS, CDR2 FNYEAQ. The V segment lost 4 bases and the J segment 2 bases; nucleotides outside the gene matches: 13. The CDR3 is 18 residues long. Assay used: immunoSEQ multiplex PCR; TCRdb lists only in-frame clones, some missing. The sample lists over 200,000 clones; approximately 91% were seen once. In this sample, this clone turned up once. The clonotype originates from a woman in her fifties or sixties with acute or convalescent COVID-19. V is TRBV7-6 and J is TRBJ1-5; 8 bases are a match to TRBD1. Sequenced input: peripheral blood. This CDR3 is CASSSPGTGPLCNQPQHF. The CDR3 nucleotides are TGTGCCAGCAGCTCTCCAGGGACAGGCCCCTTGTGCAATCAGCCCCAGCATTTT. The variable domain in full, completed from reference TRBV7-6 and TRBJ1-5, reads GAGVSQSPRYKVTKRGQDVALRCDPISGHVSLYWYRQALGQGPEFLTYFNYEAQQDKSGLPNDRFSAERPEGSISTLTIQRTEQRDSAMYRCASSSPGTGPLCNQPQHFGDGTRLSIL.